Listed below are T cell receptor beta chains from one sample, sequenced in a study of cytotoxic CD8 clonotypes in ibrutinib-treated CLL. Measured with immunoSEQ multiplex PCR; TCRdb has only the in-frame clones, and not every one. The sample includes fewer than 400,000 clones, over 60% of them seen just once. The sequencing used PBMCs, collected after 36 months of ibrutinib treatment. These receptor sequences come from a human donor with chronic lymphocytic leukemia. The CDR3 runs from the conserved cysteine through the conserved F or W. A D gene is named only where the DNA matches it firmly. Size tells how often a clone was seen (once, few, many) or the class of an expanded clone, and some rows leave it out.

CASSSPETFSYEQYF TGTGCCAGCAGCTCCCCAGAAACCTTCTCCTACGAGCAGTACTTC few TRBJ2-7 TRBV5-5 .
CASSVGAVSYEQYF TGTGCCAGCAGCGTAGGGGCAGTTTCCTACGAGCAGTACTTC . TRBJ2-7 TRBV9 .
CASSIPGQSSYEQYF TGTGCCAGCAGTATACCGGGACAAAGCTCCTACGAGCAGTACTTC few TRBJ2-7 TRBV6-6 .
CASSFWGEQYF TGTGCCAGCAGTTTCTGGGGGGAGCAGTACTTC few TRBJ2-7 TRBV6-5 .
CANTRTGNLHEQYF TGTGCCAACACCCGGACAGGGAATTTGCACGAGCAGTACTTC once TRBJ2-7 TRBV2 TRBD1
CASSPDLGGINEQFF TGTGCCAGCAGCCCAGACCTAGGGGGCATCAATGAGCAGTTCTTC . TRBJ2-1 TRBV14 TRBD1
CASSSRQGAYEQYF TGTGCCAGCAGCTCAAGACAGGGAGCCTACGAGCAGTACTTC few TRBJ2-7 TRBV11-3 TRBD1
CSARDYNEQFF TGCAGTGCTAGAGATTACAATGAGCAGTTCTTC . TRBJ2-1 TRBV20-1 .
CASSSGLALVGRQFF TGTGCCAGCAGCTCGGGACTAGCGTTGGTCGGGCGTCAGTTCTTC . TRBJ2-1 TRBV5-4 TRBD2
CSVIRQETQYF TGCAGCGTCATTCGGCAAGAGACCCAGTACTTC many TRBJ2-5 TRBV29-1 .
CASSQGDRGADTQYF TGCGCCAGCAGCCAAGGGGACAGGGGAGCAGATACGCAGTATTTT few TRBJ2-3 TRBV4-1 TRBD1
CATSSFSRDFYEQYF TGTGCCACCAGCAGCTTTAGCAGGGATTTTTACGAGCAGTACTTC . TRBJ2-7 TRBV15 .
CASRNRGGMNTEAFF TGTGCCAGCCGGAACAGGGGGGGCATGAACACTGAAGCTTTCTTT . TRBJ1-1 TRBV5-4 TRBD1
CSVATATNEKLFF TGCAGCGTCGCAACTGCAACTAATGAAAAACTGTTTTTT . TRBJ1-4 TRBV29-1 .
CASSSPEGLAGVQYF TGTGCCAGCAGCTCCCCGGAGGGACTAGCGGGGGTGCAGTACTTC . TRBJ2-7 TRBV5-6 TRBD2
CASSLTGGHYEQYF TGTGCCAGCAGCCTAACAGGGGGCCACTACGAGCAGTACTTC . TRBJ2-7 TRBV11-3 TRBD1
CASSQDGRGLTDTQYF TGCGCCAGCAGCCAAGATGGTCGGGGTCTCACAGATACGCAGTATTTT . TRBJ2-3 TRBV4-3 .
CASSLVTGTAYEQYF TGCGCCAGCAGCTTGGTAACCGGGACAGCCTACGAGCAGTACTTC few TRBJ2-7 TRBV5-1 TRBD1
CATSPTRGQNYGYTF TGTGCCACCAGTCCAACCCGGGGACAAAACTATGGCTACACCTTC . TRBJ1-2 TRBV15 .
CASSKGGSYNEQFF TGTGCCAGCAGCAAGGGGGGCTCCTACAATGAGCAGTTCTTC . TRBJ2-1 TRBV11-3 .
CSVDRGRNTQYF TGCAGCGTTGATCGCGGACGTAATACGCAGTATTTT . TRBJ2-3 TRBV29-1 .
CSVDEIPGRLVDTQYF TGCAGCGTTGATGAAATCCCGGGGAGGTTAGTTGATACGCAGTATTTT . TRBJ2-3 TRBV29-1 .
CASRLTANTIYF TGTGCCAGCAGACTGACCGCGAACACCATATATTTT few TRBJ1-3 TRBV2 .
CASSDRGRNEKLFF TGTGCCAGCAGCGACAGGGGGCGGAATGAAAAACTGTTTTTT . TRBJ1-4 TRBV5-6 TRBD1
CASSESGQVFNQPQHF TGTGCCAGCAGTGAATCGGGACAGGTCTTTAATCAGCCCCAGCATTTT . TRBJ1-5 TRBV2 TRBD1
CASSADSYGSYEQYF TGTGCCAGCAGCGCTGACAGTTATGGCTCCTACGAGCAGTACTTC . TRBJ2-7 TRBV5-4 .
CASSPRVGSTDTQYF TGTGCCAGCAGCCCACGGGTAGGCTCCACAGATACGCAGTATTTT . TRBJ2-3 TRBV4-2 .
CASSQWGNTQYF TGTGCCAGCAGCCAATGGGGTAATACGCAGTATTTT few TRBJ2-3 TRBV9 .
CASSPDRGAGSPLHF TGTGCCAGCAGCCCCGATCGGGGGGCTGGTTCACCCCTCCACTTT . TRBJ1-6 TRBV7-9 .
CASSQVGRGLDTQYF TGCGCCAGCAGCCAAGTCGGCAGGGGCCTGGATACGCAGTATTTT . TRBJ2-3 TRBV4-1 .
CASSAGRANTGELFF TGTGCCAGCAGCGCGGGACGAGCGAACACCGGGGAGCTGTTTTTT . TRBJ2-2 TRBV5-4 .
CASSLNRREQFF TGTGCCAGCAGTTTAAATAGACGTGAGCAGTTCTTC few TRBJ2-1 TRBV27 .
CASSLAGEHTDTQYF TGCGCCAGCAGCTTGGCGGGGGAGCACACAGATACGCAGTATTTT few TRBJ2-3 TRBV5-1 .
CASSLTGTGTGELFF TGCGCCAGCAGCCTCACCGGGACAGGGACCGGGGAGCTGTTTTTT . TRBJ2-2 TRBV4-1 TRBD1
CASSLRTVSMHRGSPLHF TGCGCCAGCAGCTTGAGGACAGTTTCAATGCACCGTGGTTCACCCCTCCACTTT . TRBJ1-6 TRBV5-1 .
CASSKDVNYGYTF TGTGCCAGCAGCAAGGATGTAAACTATGGCTACACCTTC . TRBJ1-2 TRBV11-2 .
CASTPGGAGGYEQFF TGTGCCAGCACCCCCGGTGGAGCGGGGGGGTATGAGCAGTTCTTC . TRBJ2-1 TRBV9 TRBD2
CATSRVRFGPPATDTQYF TGTGCCACCAGCAGAGTACGTTTTGGGCCACCTGCAACAGATACGCAGTATTTT . TRBJ2-3 TRBV15 .
CATSRDGGYYGYTF TGTGCCACCAGCAGAGATGGGGGGTACTATGGCTACACCTTC once TRBJ1-2 TRBV15 .
CASSFRIGSMGYTF TGTGCCAGCAGTTTTCGGATTGGGTCTATGGGCTACACCTTC . TRBJ1-2 TRBV28 .
CASSRPLAGGSYEQYF TGTGCCAGCAGCAGGCCCCTAGCGGGGGGCTCCTACGAGCAGTACTTC . TRBJ2-7 TRBV4-2 TRBD2
CASSFGQRGAQVPTDTQYF TGCGCCAGCAGCTTCGGGCAGCGGGGGGCTCAAGTTCCCACAGATACGCAGTATTTT once TRBJ2-3 TRBV5-1 TRBD2
CASSQRQGSSYEQYF TGTGCCAGCTCACAAAGACAGGGGAGCTCCTACGAGCAGTACTTC . TRBJ2-7 TRBV18 TRBD1
CASGTSYEQYF TGTGCCAGCGGGACAAGCTACGAGCAGTACTTC few TRBJ2-7 TRBV7-6 .
CASTPRRPGQGAPRNNEQFF TGCGCCAGCACCCCACGCCGCCCGGGACAGGGGGCACCTCGTAACAATGAGCAGTTCTTC once TRBJ2-1 TRBV23-1 TRBD1